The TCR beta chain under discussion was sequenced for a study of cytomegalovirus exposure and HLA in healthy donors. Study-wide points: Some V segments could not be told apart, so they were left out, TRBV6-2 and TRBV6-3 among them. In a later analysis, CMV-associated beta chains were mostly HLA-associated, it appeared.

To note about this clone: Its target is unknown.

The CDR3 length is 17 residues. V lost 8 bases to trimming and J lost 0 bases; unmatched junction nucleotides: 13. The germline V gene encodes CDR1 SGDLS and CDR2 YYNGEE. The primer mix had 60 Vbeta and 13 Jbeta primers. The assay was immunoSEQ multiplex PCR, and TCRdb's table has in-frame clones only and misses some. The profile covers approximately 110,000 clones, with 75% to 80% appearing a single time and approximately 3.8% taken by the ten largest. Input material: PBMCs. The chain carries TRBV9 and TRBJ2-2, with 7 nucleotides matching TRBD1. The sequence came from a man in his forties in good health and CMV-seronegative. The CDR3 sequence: CASSHGRGTANTGELFF. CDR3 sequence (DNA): TGTGCCAGTTCCCATGGAAGGGGGACAGCGAACACCGGGGAGCTGTTTTTT.